The 31 T cell receptor beta chains below all came from one sample that was sequenced in a study of beta chain features in type 1 diabetes. Findings of the study overall: TCRB CDR3s were moderately but significantly shorter in Type 1 diabetes patients in all four CD4+ subsets.

No antigen has been assigned to these receptors. TCRB transcripts that were expressed got sequenced, as all of the isolated RNA had been reverse transcribed. Libraries were prepared by immunoSEQ multiplex PCR; TCRdb keeps only in-frame clonotypes and omits some of them. The sample shows about 240,000 clones, over 11% of them seen only once. Source material: naive CD4+ T cells from blood. The receptors here all came from a man under 40 with type 1 diabetes.

This clone was seen only a few times. V and J are TRBV7-6 and TRBJ1-2; tentative D call: TRBD1 (5 bases). This CDR3 spans 14 amino acids. Germline CDR1 SGHVS, CDR2 FNYEAQ. V lost 5 bases and J 4 bases, leaving 14 bases between the germline ends. CDR3 in amino acids: CASSPARGIYGYTF. The CDR3 DNA reads TGTGCCAGCAGCCCTGCTCGGGGGATCTATGGCTACACCTTC.

V usage is TRBV5-6 and J usage is TRBJ2-5; TRBD2 aligns across 7 bases. The trim removed 4 bases at V and 2 bases at J, leaving 11 bases unmatched. The CDR3 runs to 16 residues. Germline CDR1 is SGHDT and CDR2 is YYEEEE. For the CDR3, the DNA is TGTGCCAGCAGCGCGGGGGACGGGACGGATCAAGAGACCCAGTACTTC. It yields the protein CASSAGDGTDQETQYF.

In this sample, this clone turned up a few times. The chain couples TRBV18 to TRBJ2-2, with 8 positions matching TRBD1. J gave up 0 bases and V 2 bases, and 2 bases lay outside the gene matches. Per germline, CDR1 KGHSH and CDR2 LQKENI. CDR3 length: 16 residues. The CDR3 protein is CASSPAGQANTGELFF. The CDR3, as DNA: TGTGCCAGCTCACCAGCGGGACAGGCGAACACCGGGGAGCTGTTTTTT.

This clone appeared a few times. The V gene is TRBV2, the J gene TRBJ2-1; tentative D call: TRBD2 (5 bases). V lost 0 bases, J lost 15 bases, and 12 bases lay in between. Per germline, CDR1 SNHLY and CDR2 FYNNEI. This CDR3 spans 12 amino acids. The CDR3 nucleotides read TGTGCCAGCAGTGAAGCGGGAGCGGCCCCGTTCTTC. Protein sequence: CASSEAGAAPFF.

This clone has only a few counts. This chain uses TRBV27 with TRBJ1-2, with no clear D. Germline-derived CDR1 and CDR2 are MNHEY and SMNVEV (reference sequence). Trimming cost V 2 bases and J 4 bases, with 11 bases left between them. The CDR3 totals 14 residues. CDR3 sequence reads: CASSLDGGFYGYTF. CDR3 DNA sequence: TGTGCCAGCAGTTTAGATGGAGGGTTCTATGGCTACACCTTC.

In DNA form, the CDR3 reads TGTGCCAGCAGTCGGGGGGCCCCTACAGGGCTCAACTATGGCTACACCTTC. Amino acids: CASSRGAPTGLNYGYTF. The V gene is TRBV7-9, the J gene TRBJ1-2; D possibly corresponds to TRBD1 (6 bases). Germline CDR1 is SEHNR and CDR2 is FQNEAQ (reference sequence). CDR3 length: 17 residues. V lost 6 bases, J lost 2 bases, and 22 bases lay in between.

The genes are TRBV7-9 and TRBJ2-5, with 9 positions matching TRBD1. With 5 bases clipped from V and 5 bases from J, the junction kept 12 bases outside the gene matches. The length of the CDR3 is 16 residues. Germline-derived CDR1 and CDR2 are SEHNR and FQNEAQ (reference sequence). The CDR3 here is CASSPVLTGGLETQYF. In DNA form, the CDR3 reads TGTGCCAGCAGCCCGGTACTGACAGGGGGTTTGGAGACCCAGTACTTC.

The gene calls are TRBV2 and TRBJ1-5; TRBD1 matches 9 bases. The V gene end was trimmed by 6 bases and the J gene end by 4 bases; junction bases not matched to a gene: 16. The germline gives CDR1 SNHLY, CDR2 FYNNEI. The CDR3 contains 18 residues. DNA for the CDR3: TGTGCCAGCAGGCCCAACCCTTACCGGGACAGGGATAATCAGCCCCAGCATTTT. It specifies CASRPNPYRDRDNQPQHF.

The sample holds a few counts of this clone. The chain has TRBV6-5 and TRBJ2-7; 10 nucleotides line up with TRBD2. V dropped 2 bases and J dropped 0; count of bases not matched to a gene: 4. This CDR3 comprises 16 residues. Germline loops: CDR1 MNHEY, CDR2 SVGAGI. The DNA of the CDR3 is TGTGCCAGCAGTTACGTGACTAGCGGGTCCTCCTACGAGCAGTACTTC. This gives the protein CASSYVTSGSSYEQYF.

The chain carries TRBV9 and TRBJ1-1; 7 bases fit TRBD1. Germline lookup yields CDR1 SGDLS and CDR2 YYNGEE. The CDR3 length is 13 residues. V shed 0 bases, J shed 10 bases, and the junction held 6 bases outside the gene matches. The chain's CDR3 is CASSVDDRVGAFF. CDR3 nucleotide sequence: TGTGCCAGCAGCGTAGATGACAGGGTCGGAGCTTTCTTT.

This clone was seen a handful of times. As DNA, the CDR3 is TGTGCCTGGAAACCCTGGCGGGAGGGTCCCACAGATACGCAGTATTTT. Translating it yields CAWKPWREGPTDTQYF. This rearrangement joins TRBV30 to TRBJ2-3; TRBD2 matches 9 bases. The CDR3 is 16 amino acids. From germline, CDR1 is GTSNPN and CDR2 SVGIG (reference sequence). V shed 4 bases and J 2 bases; nucleotides not matched to a gene: 10.

The chain links TRBV5-4 to TRBJ2-7; 9 bases are shared with TRBD2. The CDR3 runs to 16 residues. Trimming took 0 bases from V and 2 from J; bases not matched to a gene: 6. CDR1 is SGHNT, CDR2 YYREEE, per germline (reference sequence). CDR3 residues: CASSLGSSGGTYEQYF. CDR3 DNA: TGTGCCAGCAGCTTGGGCTCCAGCGGGGGGACCTACGAGCAGTACTTC.

Only a few counts were recorded for this clone. The CDR3 loop is CASSLSAGQETQYF. The CDR3 DNA reads TGCGCCAGCAGCCTATCGGCAGGGCAAGAGACCCAGTACTTC. The gene calls are TRBV5-1 and TRBJ2-5, with D perhaps TRBD1 (5 bases). The length of the CDR3 is 14 residues. V lost 4 bases, J lost 2 bases, and 12 bases lay in between. CDR1 is SGHRS, CDR2 YFSETQ, per germline.

This clone was counted only a few times. The CDR3 DNA sequence: TGCGCCAGCAGCCAAGCTATCCAAGAGACCCAGTACTTC. It encodes CASSQAIQETQYF. The V gene is TRBV4-1, the J gene TRBJ2-5; D unclear. Per germline, CDR1 MGHRA and CDR2 YSYEKL. V was clipped by 1 base and J by 1 base, with 4 bases between them. This CDR3 region has 13 residues.

The chain recombines TRBV15 with TRBJ1-2; D gene ambiguous. V was shortened by 5 bases and J by 3 bases, with 16 bases between the two germline ends. Germline loops: CDR1 LNHNV, CDR2 YYDKDF (reference sequence). The CDR3 sequence is 15 residues long. The CDR3, as DNA: TGTGCCACCAGCCTAACCGGGGAGGGCTACTATGGCTACACCTTC. Protein: CATSLTGEGYYGYTF.

The chain carries TRBV5-1 and TRBJ1-2; weak D call: TRBD1 (5 bases). The V end was cut by 1 base, the J end by 4 bases, with 11 bases between. Looked up from germline, CDR1 is SGHRS and CDR2 is YFSETQ. CDR3 length equals 14 residues. The CDR3 region has the DNA TGCGCCAGCAGCTTGTCGGCCAGGGCCTATGGCTACACCTTC. It specifies CASSLSARAYGYTF.

CDR3 protein: CAWSHWQGKSEQYF. CDR3 nucleotides: TGTGCCTGGAGTCATTGGCAGGGAAAATCCGAGCAGTACTTC. This chain joins TRBV30 and TRBJ2-7; possible D gene TRBD1, 5 bases. Germline CDR1 GTSNPN, CDR2 SVGIG (reference sequence). The CDR3 has 14 residues. V was shortened by 2 bases and J by 6 bases, with 17 bases between the two germline ends.

This clone has more than one count but fewer than ten. V and J are TRBV5-6 and TRBJ2-7; 7 bases are a match to TRBD1. Trimming took 4 bases from V and 0 from J; bases not matched to a gene: 7. This CDR3 spans 15 amino acids. In germline, CDR1 is SGHDT, CDR2 YYEEEE. The CDR3 DNA reads as TGTGCCAGCAGCGCAGGGACAGTGAGCTCCTACGAGCAGTACTTC. Translation: CASSAGTVSSYEQYF. Drawing the rest from reference TRBV5-6 and TRBJ2-7, the complete variable domain is DAGVTQSPTHLIKTRGQQVTLRCSPKSGHDTVSWYQQALGQGPQFIFQYYEEEERQRGNFPDRFSGHQFPNYSSELNVNALLLGDSALYLCASSAGTVSSYEQYFGPGTRLTVT.

This clone was seen a few times. V usage is TRBV4-1 and J usage is TRBJ1-2, with D possibly TRBD1 on 5 matching bases. The CDR3 runs 15 residues. Germline V lookup: CDR1 MGHRA, CDR2 YSYEKL. V was cut by 0 bases and J by 4 bases, with 12 bases left in between. The CDR3 loop is CASSQDLRGSYGYTF. CDR3 coding DNA: TGCGCCAGCAGCCAAGATCTTAGGGGCAGCTATGGCTACACCTTC.

In its sample, this clone was seen a few times. V usage is TRBV29-1 and J usage is TRBJ2-5; a weak D match, TRBD2 (5 bases). With 0 bases removed from V and 4 bases from J, the gap between germline ends came to 24 bases. CDR1 is SQVTM, CDR2 ANQGSEA, per germline. The CDR3 consists of 18 residues. The CDR3 DNA sequence: TGCAGCGTTGAAGAACCCGCCGGAGGCCGCCGTCTTCGAGAGACCCAGTACTTC. Encoded protein: CSVEEPAGGRRLRETQYF.

In its sample, this clone was seen a few times. V and J are TRBV9 and TRBJ2-7; 12 bases align to TRBD1. Germline-derived CDR1 and CDR2 are SGDLS and YYNGEE. The ends lost 0 bases at V and 4 bases at J; junction bases unmatched: 2. This CDR3 has 15 residues. The CDR3 reads CASSVGDRGLYEQYF. DNA of the CDR3: TGTGCCAGCAGCGTAGGGGACAGGGGGCTGTACGAGCAGTACTTC.

This clone was counted a few times. This chain connects TRBV30 to TRBJ2-2, with TRBD2 matching over 14 bases. CDR1 is GTSNPN, CDR2 SVGIG, per germline (reference sequence). There are 18 residues in the CDR3. The J segment lost 4 bases and the V segment lost 2 bases, leaving 9 bases of the junction unmatched. Here the CDR3 reads CAWSPKGLAGEGTGELFF. The CDR3 nucleotides read TGTGCCTGGAGTCCAAAGGGACTAGCGGGAGAGGGCACCGGGGAGCTGTTTTTT.

This clone came up a few times. This chain joins TRBV6-6 and TRBJ2-7; 7 bases fit TRBD1. Unmatched junction bases numbered 7, after V lost 6 bases and J lost 2 bases. There are 14 residues in the CDR3. Per the germline V gene, CDR1 is MNHNY and CDR2 is SVGAGI (reference sequence). The CDR3 region has the DNA TGTGCCAGCAGATCAACAGGGGTACCCTACGAGCAGTACTTC. Its protein product is CASRSTGVPYEQYF.

This chain connects TRBV6-5 to TRBJ1-2; D remains ambiguous. The CDR3 covers 12 residues. Trimming took 7 bases from V and 4 from J, leaving 10 bases between them. Germline V CDR1 and CDR2: MNHEY, SVGAGI. CDR3 region: CASMTGSYGYTF. The CDR3 region has the DNA TGTGCCAGCATGACTGGGTCCTATGGCTACACCTTC.

The rearrangement joins TRBV6-1 to TRBJ1-2; the match to TRBD1 covers 7 bases. Germline lookup yields CDR1 MNHNS and CDR2 SASEGT. The trim removed 4 bases at V and 2 bases at J, leaving 4 bases unmatched. CDR3 size: 14 residues. CDR3 coding DNA: TGTGCCAGCAGTGGACCAGGGGGAAACTATGGCTACACCTTC. Residues: CASSGPGGNYGYTF.

The rearrangement joins TRBV15 to TRBJ1-1; no clear D. With 1 base removed from V and 2 bases from J, the gap between germline ends came to 8 bases. Germline-derived CDR1 and CDR2 are LNHNV and YYDKDF (reference sequence). The length of the CDR3 is 14 residues. The CDR3 region has the DNA TGTGCCACCAGCAGAGTGGCAGGAAACACTGAAGCTTTCTTT. This codes for CATSRVAGNTEAFF.

The gene calls are TRBV10-2 and TRBJ1-1, with 7 bases lining up with TRBD1. CDR1 and CDR2 (germline): WSHSY, SAAADI. The J segment lost 6 bases and the V segment lost 7 bases, leaving 8 bases of the junction unmatched. The CDR3 has 13 residues. The CDR3 sequence: CASTPGGNAEAFF. CDR3 nucleotides: TGCGCCAGCACCCCAGGGGGTAACGCTGAAGCTTTCTTT.

The CDR3 nucleotides are TGTGCCAGCAGTTACGGGCAGGGGAACGGCTCACCCCTCCACTTT. It translates to CASSYGQGNGSPLHF. The V call is TRBV6-6, the J call TRBJ1-6; possibly TRBD1 for D (6 bases). The V and J ends lost 2 bases and 10 bases respectively, with 15 bases between them. The CDR3 is made up of 15 amino acids. Per the germline V gene, CDR1 is MNHNY and CDR2 is SVGAGI (reference sequence).

This clone appeared once. The chain uses TRBV5-1 and TRBJ1-1; no reliable D call. V shed 3 bases and J shed 1 base, with 16 bases lying between them. Germline lookup yields CDR1 SGHRS and CDR2 YFSETQ. The CDR3 has 16 residues. CDR3 residues: CASSSLSGGANTEAFF. DNA of the CDR3: TGCGCCAGCAGCTCCCTTTCCGGCGGAGCGAACACTGAAGCTTTCTTT.

The sample holds a few counts of this clone. The rearrangement uses TRBV6-1 and TRBJ2-3; 8 positions match TRBD2. This CDR3 spans 15 amino acids. Germline V CDR1 and CDR2: MNHNS, SASEGT. With V trimmed by 1 base and J by 5 bases, 5 bases remained unmatched. The CDR3 DNA follows: TGTGCCAGCAGTGAAGGAGGGAGCGGGGGAGATACGCAGTATTTT. This encodes CASSEGGSGGDTQYF.

The chain is built from TRBV9 and TRBJ1-2, with 10 bases aligning to TRBD1. This CDR3 contains 13 residues. Per germline, CDR1 SGDLS and CDR2 YYNGEE. The junction had 5 bases not matched to a gene; V was cut back by 6 bases and J by 6 bases. The CDR3 DNA follows: TGTGCCAGCACCGGGACAGGGGAACATGGCTACACCTTC. Amino acids: CASTGTGEHGYTF.